The TCR beta chain under discussion was sequenced for a study of blood T cell repertoires in COVID-19. Study in general: COVID-19 samples, acute and convalescent, were from the United States, Italy and Spain. T cells, B-cell-depleted T cells, or PBMCs provided the cDNA or gDNA that served as material.

Germline values: CDR1 KGHSH, CDR2 LQKENI. Germline trimming cut 3 bases from V and 6 bases from J; bases unmatched to any gene: 5. CDR3 size: 14 residues. As handled by the study authors: Amplifying reference gene primers gave estimates of nucleated cell counts. Produced via immunoSEQ multiplex PCR; TCRdb's table is partial and in-frame only. The V and J calls and the clone size are those of that table, but D and trimming were determined from the DNA. The table records fewer than 130,000 clones, around 79% of them present only once. The sequencing sample was made of peripheral blood. This clonotype was sampled from a man between 65 and 85 years old with active or convalescent COVID-19. The V gene is TRBV18, the J gene TRBJ2-7; 10 nucleotides agree with TRBD2. As DNA, the CDR3 is TGTGCCAGCTCACCCAGCGGGGGGGCCCTCGAGCAGTACTTC. It translates to CASSPSGGALEQYF.